The T cell receptor beta chain under discussion was sequenced for a study of OX40 agonist ivuxolimab in advanced cancers. Study summary: The study enrolled dose-escalation patients with hepatocellular carcinoma, melanoma, renal cell or head and neck cancer. Allowance was made for prior anti-PD-1, anti-PD-L1 or anti-CTLA-4 therapy, and approximately 41% had some.

Clones were read by immunoSEQ multiplex PCR, and TCRdb kept only the in-frame ones, dropping some. The repertoire holds 60,000 to 70,000 clones, with roughly 80% as singletons. With V trimmed by 4 bases and J by 3 bases, 6 bases remained unmatched. Germline V gene lookup returns CDR1 MNHNS and CDR2 SASEGT. The CDR3 consists of 16 residues. The sequence was obtained from an adult with an advanced solid tumor such as melanoma, head and neck, liver or kidney cancer. The specimen comprised CD4+ or CD8+ T cells sorted from blood, sampled in a trial of the OX40 agonist ivuxolimab. The gene calls are TRBV6-1 and TRBJ2-6; the match to TRBD1 covers 7 bases. CDR3 coding DNA: TGTGCCAGCAGTGTTGAGGGGGCTGGTGGGGCCAACGTCCTGACTTTC. Its translation: CASSVEGAGGANVLTF.